This is a list of T cell receptor beta chains from one sample in a study of blood T cell repertoires in COVID-19. The method was immunoSEQ multiplex PCR; TCRdb's version includes in-frame clones alone and lacks a portion of them. The profile shows about 150,000 clones, 80% to 90% of them singletons. Material for sequencing was peripheral blood. The receptors originated from a woman aged 40 to 50 with acute or convalescent COVID-19. Each CDR3 is given with its conserved first and last residue. Each record gives: V gene, J gene, CDR3 protein.

v_call: TRBV12-5
j_call: TRBJ2-3
cdr3_aa: CASGLVQGVADTQYF

v_call: TRBV3-1/TRBV3-2
j_call: TRBJ1-5
cdr3_aa: CASSLGTGGAGQPQHF

v_call: TRBV7-3
j_call: TRBJ2-3
cdr3_aa: CASSSSTDTQYF

v_call: TRBV5-1
j_call: TRBJ2-2
cdr3_aa: CASRTGQGISNTGELFF

v_call: TRBV2
j_call: TRBJ2-3
cdr3_aa: CASSPMGPTDTQYF

v_call: TRBV5-4
j_call: TRBJ2-7
cdr3_aa: CASSLDRGPYEQYF

v_call: TRBV29-1
j_call: TRBJ2-3
cdr3_aa: CSVFGTGGGTDTQYF

v_call: TRBV5-1
j_call: TRBJ2-7
cdr3_aa: CASSLAPQDRHEQYF

v_call: TRBV2
j_call: TRBJ1-1
cdr3_aa: CASNFRRGSDTEAFF

v_call: TRBV9
j_call: TRBJ2-1
cdr3_aa: CASSSPSGGGYEQFF

v_call: TRBV30
j_call: TRBJ2-5
cdr3_aa: CAWSELDSGTQYF

v_call: TRBV4-2
j_call: TRBJ2-7
cdr3_aa: CASSQEPGTKASYEQYF

v_call: TRBV19
j_call: TRBJ2-1
cdr3_aa: CASGGGLSYNEQFF

v_call: TRBV6-4
j_call: TRBJ2-7
cdr3_aa: CASSVEGGEGYEQYF

v_call: TRBV6-5
j_call: TRBJ2-1
cdr3_aa: CASSSGETNSEQFF